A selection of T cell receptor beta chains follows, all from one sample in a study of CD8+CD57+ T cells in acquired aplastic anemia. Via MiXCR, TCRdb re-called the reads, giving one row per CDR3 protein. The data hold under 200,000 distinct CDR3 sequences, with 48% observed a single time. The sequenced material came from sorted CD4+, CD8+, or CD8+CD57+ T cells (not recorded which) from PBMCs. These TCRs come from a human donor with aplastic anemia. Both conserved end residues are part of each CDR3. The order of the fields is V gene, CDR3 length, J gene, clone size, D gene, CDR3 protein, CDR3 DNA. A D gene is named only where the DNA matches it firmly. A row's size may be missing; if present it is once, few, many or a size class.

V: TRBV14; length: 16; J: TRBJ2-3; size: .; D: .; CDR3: CASSQDLAVGTDTQYF; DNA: TGTGCCAGCAGCCAAGATCTCGCAGTAGGCACAGATACGCAGTATTTT
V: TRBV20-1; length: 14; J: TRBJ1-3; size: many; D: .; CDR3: CSAREGLSGNTIYF; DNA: TGCAGTGCTAGAGAAGGACTCTCTGGAAACACCATATATTTT
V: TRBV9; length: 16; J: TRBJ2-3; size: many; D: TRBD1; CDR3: CASSARQGSRTDTQYF; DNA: TGTGCCAGCAGCGCCCGACAGGGAAGCCGCACAGATACGCAGTATTTT
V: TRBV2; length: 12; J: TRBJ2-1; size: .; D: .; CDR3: CASMNRHREQFF; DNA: TGTGCCAGCATGAATAGGCACCGTGAGCAGTTCTTC
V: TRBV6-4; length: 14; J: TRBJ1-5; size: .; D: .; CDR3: CASSPQGGNQPQHF; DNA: TGTGCCAGCAGCCCACAGGGCGGCAATCAGCCCCAGCATTTT
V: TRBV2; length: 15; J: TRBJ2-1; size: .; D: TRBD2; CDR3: CASSELAGARNEQFF; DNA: TGTGCCAGCAGTGAGCTAGCGGGGGCGAGGAATGAGCAGTTCTTC
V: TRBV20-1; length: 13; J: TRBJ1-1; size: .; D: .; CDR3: CSANTGSDTEAFF; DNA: TGCAGTGCAAACACAGGGTCCGACACTGAAGCTTTCTTT
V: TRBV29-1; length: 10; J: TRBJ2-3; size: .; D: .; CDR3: CSVGSDTQYF; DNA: TGCAGCGTAGGGTCAGATACGCAGTATTTT
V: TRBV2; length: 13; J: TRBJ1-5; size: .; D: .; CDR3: CASRRQLNQPQHF; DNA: TGTGCCAGCAGAAGACAGCTGAATCAGCCCCAGCATTTT
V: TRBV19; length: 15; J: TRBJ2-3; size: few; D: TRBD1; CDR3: CASSSRQGVTDTQYF; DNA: TGTGCCAGTAGTAGTCGACAGGGGGTCACAGATACGCAGTATTTT
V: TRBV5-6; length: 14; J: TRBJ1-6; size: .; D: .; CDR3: CASSQASGGSPLHF; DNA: TGTGCCAGCAGCCAAGCATCCGGGGGATCACCCCTCCACTTT
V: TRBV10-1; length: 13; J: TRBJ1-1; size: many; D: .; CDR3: CASSVIVDTEAFF; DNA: TGCGCCAGCAGTGTGATTGTAGACACTGAAGCTTTCTTT
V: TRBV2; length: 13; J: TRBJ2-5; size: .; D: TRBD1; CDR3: CASRTGPQETQYF; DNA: TGTGCCAGCAGGACAGGGCCCCAAGAGACCCAGTACTTC
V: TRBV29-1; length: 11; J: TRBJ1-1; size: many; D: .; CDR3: CSASHGTEAFF; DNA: TGCAGCGCCTCCCATGGCACTGAAGCTTTCTTT
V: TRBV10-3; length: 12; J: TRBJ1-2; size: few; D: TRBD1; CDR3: CASDGTGNGYTF; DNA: TGTGCCTCGGACGGGACAGGGAATGGCTACACCTTC
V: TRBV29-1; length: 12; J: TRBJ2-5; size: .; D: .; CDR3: CSVGHLGETQYF; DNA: TGCAGCGTTGGTCACCTGGGAGAGACCCAGTACTTC
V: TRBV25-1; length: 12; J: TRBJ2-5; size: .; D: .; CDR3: CASRKDQETQYF; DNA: TGTGCCAGCAGGAAAGATCAAGAGACCCAGTACTTC
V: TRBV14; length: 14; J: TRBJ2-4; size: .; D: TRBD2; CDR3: CASSQGTGGNIQYF; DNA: TGTGCCAGCAGCCAAGGAACGGGGGGAAACATTCAGTACTTC
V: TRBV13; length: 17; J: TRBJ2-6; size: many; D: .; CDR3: CASSLAVWPSGANVLTF; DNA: TGTGCCAGCAGCTTAGCGGTCTGGCCCTCTGGGGCCAACGTCCTGACTTTC
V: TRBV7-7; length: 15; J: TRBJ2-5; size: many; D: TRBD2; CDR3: CATTSGRAYQETQYF; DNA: TGTGCCACTACAAGCGGGAGGGCTTATCAAGAGACCCAGTACTTC
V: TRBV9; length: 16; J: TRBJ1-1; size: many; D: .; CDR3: CASSVAQGPLNTEAFF; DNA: TGTGCCAGCAGCGTAGCTCAGGGCCCGCTGAACACTGAAGCTTTCTTT
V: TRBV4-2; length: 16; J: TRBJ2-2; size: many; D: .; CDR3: CASSPGGNGHTGELFF; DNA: TGTGCCAGCAGCCCCGGGGGAAATGGGCACACCGGGGAGCTGTTTTTT
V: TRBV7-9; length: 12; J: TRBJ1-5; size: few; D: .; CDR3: CASSPPDQPQHF; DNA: TGTGCCAGCAGCCCCCCGGACCAGCCCCAGCATTTT
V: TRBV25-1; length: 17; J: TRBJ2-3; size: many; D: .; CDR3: CASSGLQGRREGDTQYF; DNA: TGTGCCAGCAGTGGCCTACAGGGTCGCAGAGAGGGTGATACGCAGTATTTT
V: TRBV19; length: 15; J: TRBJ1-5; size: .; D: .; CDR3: CASSVEGGANQPQHF; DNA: TGTGCCAGTAGTGTAGAGGGCGGAGCCAATCAGCCCCAGCATTTT
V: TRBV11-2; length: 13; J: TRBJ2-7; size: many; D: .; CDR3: CASSIKDSTEQYF; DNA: TGTGCCAGCAGCATCAAGGACTCGACAGAGCAGTACTTC
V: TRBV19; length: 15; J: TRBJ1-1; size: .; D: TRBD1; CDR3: CASSPPQGPNTEAFF; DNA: TGTGCCAGTTCACCGCCACAGGGGCCGAACACTGAAGCTTTCTTT
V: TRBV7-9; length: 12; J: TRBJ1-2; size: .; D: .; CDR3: CASTPGNYGYTF; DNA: TGTGCCAGCACCCCTGGAAACTATGGCTACACCTTC